The 21 T cell receptor beta chains listed next were all sequenced from one sample in a study of blood T cell repertoires in COVID-19. Sequencing used immunoSEQ multiplex PCR; TCRdb keeps in-frame clones, though not all of them. The sample lists 25,000 to 35,000 clones, 84% occurring once. Sequencing was performed on peripheral blood. These receptors were obtained from a man aged 70-80 years with active COVID-19.

The chain carries TRBV14 and TRBJ2-1, with TRBD1 identical over 7 bases. This CDR3 comprises 12 residues. Germline assignment: CDR1 SGHDN and CDR2 FVKESK. J was trimmed by 16 bases and V by 5 bases; bases with no gene match: 11. The DNA of the CDR3 is TGTGCCAGCAGCGAACAGGGGTCCCGTCTCTTCTTC. It codes for CASSEQGSRLFF.

This clone was found once. The chain is built from TRBV11-3 and TRBJ2-5; tentative D call: TRBD2 (6 bases). Germline CDR1 is SGHNT and CDR2 is YENEEA. The CDR3 runs 14 residues. V was cut by 5 bases and J by 3 bases, with 13 bases left in between. The DNA for the CDR3 is TGTGCCAGCAGCAAGCGGGCGGCCGAAGAGACCCAGTACTTC. Encoded protein: CASSKRAAEETQYF.

A few counts support this clone. Here the CDR3 reads CASSFQGPGGETQYF. The CDR3 DNA sequence: TGTGCCAGCAGCTTCCAGGGCCCGGGTGGGGAGACCCAGTACTTC. The V and J genes are TRBV5-4 and TRBJ2-5; D is perhaps TRBD1 (5 bases). Germline CDR1 is SGHNT and CDR2 is YYREEE (reference sequence). With 2 bases removed from V and 5 bases from J, the gap between germline ends came to 16 bases. The CDR3 length is 15 residues.

This chain connects TRBV29-1 to TRBJ2-4; D possibly corresponds to TRBD1 (5 bases). The germline CDR1 and CDR2 sequences are SQVTM and ANQGSEA. The CDR3 totals 13 residues. Trimming stripped 5 bases from V and 2 bases from J, with 10 bases between. The CDR3 is CSVPDSTKNIQYF. The CDR3, as DNA: TGCAGCGTTCCTGACAGCACCAAAAACATTCAGTACTTC.

The genes are TRBV5-1 and TRBJ2-3, with 9 bases identical to TRBD2. The germline CDR1 and CDR2 sequences are SGHRS and YFSETQ. The V and J ends lost 1 base and 2 bases, in that order; junction bases with no gene match: 5. The CDR3 sequence is 16 residues long. In nucleotides, the CDR3 is TGCGCCAGCAGCTTGTCAGCGGGGGGAGTCACAGATACGCAGTATTTT. Translating it yields CASSLSAGGVTDTQYF.

The V call is TRBV9, the J call TRBJ2-3; TRBD2 agrees at 13 bases. The CDR3 totals 17 residues. Germline-derived CDR1 and CDR2 are SGDLS and YYNGEE. V lost 4 bases to trimming and J lost 2 bases; unmatched junction nucleotides: 7. The CDR3 spells CASSPPTSGGPTDTQYF. The CDR3 DNA follows: TGTGCCAGCAGCCCCCCGACTAGCGGGGGGCCCACAGATACGCAGTATTTT.

The chain is built from TRBV30 and TRBJ1-4, with TRBD1 matching over 7 bases. V lost 5 bases and J lost 4; bases outside the gene matches: 10. The CDR3 consists of 15 residues. Germline V gene lookup returns CDR1 GTSNPN and CDR2 SVGIG (reference sequence). The CDR3 coding sequence is TGTGCCTGGGGGGCCCCGGGACAGAGTAATGAAAAACTGTTTTTT. Its translation: CAWGAPGQSNEKLFF.

V is TRBV10-3 and J is TRBJ1-6; D is undetermined. V was trimmed by 0 bases and J by 5 bases, leaving 8 bases between them. Germline V gene data show CDR1 as ENHRY and CDR2 as SYGVKD. CDR3 length: 15 residues. This CDR3 reads CAISESGRDNSPLHF. Here the CDR3 DNA reads TGTGCCATCAGTGAGTCGGGCAGAGATAATTCACCCCTCCACTTT.

This sequence joins TRBV5-1 and TRBJ1-1; 9 bases are a match to TRBD1. The germline CDR1 and CDR2 sequences are SGHRS and YFSETQ. The CDR3 runs 14 residues. Losses at the gene ends were 5 bases for V and 5 bases for J; bases not matched to a gene: 7. CDR3 sequence reads: CASRRDRGDTEAFF. CDR3 coding DNA: TGCGCCAGCAGGCGAGACAGGGGGGATACTGAAGCTTTCTTT.

V is TRBV19 and J is TRBJ2-5; 7 positions match TRBD2. This CDR3 has 17 amino acids. Trimming removed 3 bases from V and 5 bases from J; junction bases left unmatched: 15. In germline, CDR1 is LNHDA, CDR2 SQIVND (reference sequence). In DNA, the CDR3 is TGTGCCAGTAGTATGGGATTCGGCGGGGGAGTTCGGGAGACCCAGTACTTC. Translating it yields CASSMGFGGGVRETQYF. Based on the CDR3 plus reference TRBV19 and TRBJ2-5, the full variable domain is DGGITQSPKYLFRKEGQNVTLSCEQNLNHDAMYWYRQDPGQGLRLIYYSQIVNDFQKGDIAEGYSVSREKKESFPLTVTSAQKNPTAFYLCASSMGFGGGVRETQYFGPGTRLLVL.

This chain uses TRBV7-6 with TRBJ1-5; 7 nucleotides match TRBD1. The CDR3 length is 15 residues. Germline assignment: CDR1 SGHVS and CDR2 FNYEAQ. The trim removed 2 bases at V and 7 bases at J, leaving 8 bases unmatched. CDR3 in amino acids: CASSLTPQGQQPQHF. The DNA for the CDR3 is TGTGCCAGCAGCTTAACCCCACAGGGGCAACAGCCCCAGCATTTT.

This chain links TRBV4-3 with TRBJ2-3; TRBD2 matches 9 bases. Trimming took 0 bases from V and 2 from J; bases not matched to a gene: 6. This CDR3 region has 17 residues. In germline, CDR1 is LGHNA, CDR2 YSLEER. The CDR3 is CASSQDGVAGVTDTQYF. The CDR3 coding sequence is TGCGCCAGCAGCCAAGATGGGGTAGCGGGGGTCACAGATACGCAGTATTTT.

This clone was recorded a few times. This chain links TRBV10-2 with TRBJ2-5, with D possibly matching TRBD1 (6 bases). The V end lost 0 bases, the J end lost 3 bases, and 23 bases lay between the germline ends. This CDR3 spans 19 amino acids. Germline lookup yields CDR1 WSHSY and CDR2 SAAADI. CDR3 sequence: CASSESPDSWGSAEETQYF. CDR3 nucleotide sequence: TGCGCCAGCAGTGAGTCGCCGGACAGTTGGGGATCGGCAGAAGAGACCCAGTACTTC.

About this clone: A read error may account for a junction end that differs from germline. The rearrangement joins TRBV20-1 to TRBJ2-7, with D tentatively TRBD2 (7 bases). The CDR3 contains 11 residues. Germline values: CDR1 DFQATT, CDR2 SNEGSKA (reference sequence). The CDR3 is CSARDGARGGF. CDR3 nucleotide sequence: TGCAGTGCTAGAGATGGGGCCAGGGGAGGGTTC.

This sequence joins TRBV6-2 or TRBV6-3 and TRBJ2-4; D is perhaps TRBD2 (5 bases). This CDR3 region has 15 residues. Germline V gene data show CDR1 as MNHEY and CDR2 as SVGEGT. The V gene lost 3 bases and the J gene lost 13 bases, with 22 bases spanning the gap. CDR3 sequence: CASSYVPGLHLSQYF. The CDR3 DNA reads as TGTGCCAGCAGTTATGTACCGGGATTACATCTTTCCCAGTACTTC.

The chain uses TRBV5-8 and TRBJ1-2; D remains unclear. CDR1 is SGHTS and CDR2 is YDEGEE in the germline V gene. This CDR3 has 12 amino acids. CDR3: CAPTSGWRGYTF. For the CDR3, the DNA is TGTGCTCCAACCTCGGGTTGGCGGGGCTACACCTTC.

CDR3 coding DNA: TGTGCCAGCAGCCCCCGAACAGGGGGCTACGAGCAGTACTTC. This gives the protein CASSPRTGGYEQYF. The chain carries TRBV11-3 and TRBJ2-7; 8 positions match TRBD1. Germline-derived CDR1 and CDR2 are SGHNT and YENEEA. Trimming removed 5 bases from V and 3 bases from J; junction bases left unmatched: 6. The CDR3 is 14 residues long.

The gene calls are TRBV30 and TRBJ1-1; D not certain. V shed 1 base and J shed 5 bases, with 11 bases lying between them. There are 13 residues in the CDR3. The V gene's germline CDR1 is GTSNPN and CDR2 SVGIG (reference sequence). The CDR3 coding sequence is TGTGCCTGGAGTGAGGAGGCTAAGACTGAAGCTTTCTTT. This codes for CAWSEEAKTEAFF.

The chain links TRBV29-1 to TRBJ1-4; the match to TRBD1 covers 9 bases. The CDR3 contains 15 residues. CDR1 is SQVTM and CDR2 is ANQGSEA in the germline V gene. J was trimmed by 9 bases and V by 7 bases; bases with no gene match: 15. The CDR3 nucleotides are TGCAGCGCCCGCCCCACGACAGGGGGTCGGCAAAAACTGTTTTTT. Amino acids: CSARPTTGGRQKLFF.

The V gene is TRBV15, the J gene TRBJ2-3; D unclear. Germline-derived CDR1 and CDR2 are LNHNV and YYDKDF (reference sequence). V was clipped by 1 base and J by 4 bases, with 9 bases between them. The CDR3 extends over 14 amino acids. CDR3 loop: CATSRGQTPDTQYF. CDR3 sequence (DNA): TGTGCCACCAGCAGAGGGCAGACACCAGATACGCAGTATTTT. The full variable domain, in which reference TRBV15 and TRBJ2-3 provide the parts outside the CDR3, is DAMVIQNPRYQVTQFGKPVTLSCSQTLNHNVMYWYQQKSSQAPKLLFHYYDKDFNNEADTPDNFQSRRPNTSFCFLDIRSPGLGDTAMYLCATSRGQTPDTQYFGPGTRLTVL.

The sample holds a few counts of this clone. The V gene is TRBV7-2, the J gene TRBJ2-7; TRBD2 might be the D (6 bases). Germline loops: CDR1 SGHTA, CDR2 FQGNSA. Trimming left V 4 bases short and J 5 bases short, with 12 bases between. CDR3 length equals 13 residues. The CDR3, as DNA: TGTGCCAGCAGCTCCTACCTAGCGAACGAGCAGTACTTC. It yields the protein CASSSYLANEQYF.